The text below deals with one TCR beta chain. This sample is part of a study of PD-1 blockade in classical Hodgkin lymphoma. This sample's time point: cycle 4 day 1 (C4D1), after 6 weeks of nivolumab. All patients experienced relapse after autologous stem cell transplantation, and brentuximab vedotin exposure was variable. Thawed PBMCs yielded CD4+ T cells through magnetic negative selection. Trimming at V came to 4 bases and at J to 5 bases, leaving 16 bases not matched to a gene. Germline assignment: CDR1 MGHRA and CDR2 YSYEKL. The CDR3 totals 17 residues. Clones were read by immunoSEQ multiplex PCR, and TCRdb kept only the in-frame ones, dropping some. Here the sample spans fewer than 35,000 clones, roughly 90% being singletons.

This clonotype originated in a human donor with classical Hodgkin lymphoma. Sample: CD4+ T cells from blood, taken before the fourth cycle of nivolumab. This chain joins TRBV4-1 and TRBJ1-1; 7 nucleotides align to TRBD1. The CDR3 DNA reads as TGCGCCAGCAGCCTCGGGGCCGAGGGGGCGTTTCGGACTGAAGCTTTCTTT. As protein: CASSLGAEGAFRTEAFF.